The rows below give T cell receptor beta chains drawn from one sample of a study of response to subunit inactivated influenza vaccine. One entry per CDR3 protein results from TCRdb running MiXCR on the RT-PCR reads. In the table there are just under 550,000 distinct CDR3 sequences, roughly a quarter of which are singletons. These data were also reused for a study on T cells expressing NK-cell markers.

Specimen: CD4+ T cells sorted from PBMCs, collected roughly 12 days after vaccination. These receptor sequences come from a man in his fifties who received an inactivated influenza vaccine. Both conserved end residues are part of each CDR3. The D gene is left open where the match is weak. A clone size is listed for some rows: how often the clone was seen (once, few, many), or a class if it is expanded.

d_call j_call v_call clone_size cdr3_nt cdr3_aa
- TRBJ2-7 TRBV3-1 few TGTGCCAGCAGAAGCACCTCCTACGAGCAGTACTTC CASRSTSYEQYF
- TRBJ1-1 TRBV7-2 - TGTGCCAGCAGCCCTCAATCAGGGAAGGGCACTGAAGCTTTCTTT CASSPQSGKGTEAFF
- TRBJ2-3 TRBV23-1 - TGCGCCAGCAGTCAAGGGGACACAGATACGCAGTATTTT CASSQGDTDTQYF
- TRBJ1-4 TRBV29-1 - TGCAGCTCAAGACATGATGAAAAACTGTTTTTT CSSRHDEKLFF
- TRBJ1-2 TRBV6-1 few TGTGCCAGCAGTCAAACGGGGTGGTCAGACTATGGCTACACCTTC CASSQTGWSDYGYTF
- TRBJ2-5 TRBV20-1 - TGCAGTGCTAGCGGGGTCCAAGAGACCCAGTACTTC CSASGVQETQYF
- TRBJ2-3 TRBV12-3/TRBV12-4 few TGTGCCAGCATCGTCGGTTATACGCAGTATTTT CASIVGYTQYF
- TRBJ2-5 TRBV10-3 few TGTGCCATCAGTGAACCTAAGGAGACCCAGTACTTC CAISEPKETQYF
- TRBJ2-3 TRBV7-3 - TGTGCCAGCAGCAAAGGACTACTCCCGGATACGCAGTATTTT CASSKGLLPDTQYF
- TRBJ2-4 TRBV6-5 - - CASSSSGENIQYF
TRBD1 TRBJ2-7 TRBV3-1 few TGTGCCAGCAGCCTAGGGGGCCCCCAGCAGTACTTC CASSLGGPQQYF
TRBD2 TRBJ2-3 TRBV5-1 - TGCGCCAGCAGCTTGGGAATTGCTAGCGGGAGCTTGGGAGATACGCAGTATTTT CASSLGIASGSLGDTQYF
TRBD2 TRBJ2-7 TRBV30 - TGTGCCTGCCCAAGGGACTACTTCTACGAGCAGTACTTC CACPRDYFYEQYF
TRBD2 TRBJ2-6 TRBV10-3 - TGTGCCATCAGTGAGTCTGGAAGAGGCAGGACTAGCGGACCATCTGGGGCCAACGTCCTGACTTTC CAISESGRGRTSGPSGANVLTF
- TRBJ2-1 TRBV9 - TGTGCCAGCAGCGTATATCCTGGGGTCGGTGAGCAGTTCTTC CASSVYPGVGEQFF
- TRBJ2-5 TRBV5-5 - TGTGCCAGCAGCTTGGGACAGTCCGGAGAGACCCAGTACTTC CASSLGQSGETQYF
TRBD1 TRBJ1-1 TRBV20-1 - TGCAGTGCTCAGGGACAGGGGGCTAGGATGAGTGCTTTCTTT CSAQGQGARMSAFF
TRBD2 TRBJ2-2 TRBV3-1 few TGTGCCAGCGGGGGGGTCCCCACCGGGGAGCTGTTTTTT CASGGVPTGELFF
- TRBJ2-4 TRBV10-3 few TGTGCCATCAGTGAGTCAAGTCTAGACATTCAGTACTTC CAISESSLDIQYF
TRBD1 TRBJ2-1 TRBV4-1 many TGCGCCAGCAGCAGTCAGGGGGAAGCCTACAATGAGCAGTTCTTC CASSSQGEAYNEQFF
TRBD1 TRBJ1-2 TRBV10-3 few TGTGCCATCAGTGAGGGGACAGGGGCCCACTATGGCTACACCTTC CAISEGTGAHYGYTF
- TRBJ1-2 TRBV29-1 - TGCAGCGTTGCCCCGGGGACGGACGCGGGCTACACCTTC CSVAPGTDAGYTF
TRBD1 TRBJ2-1 TRBV6-4 - TGTGCCACCCCCGGACAGGGGATCAATGAGCAGTTCTTC CATPGQGINEQFF
TRBD1 TRBJ1-4 TRBV15 - TGTGCCACCAGCAGAGATTTAGGCAGGGGGAATGAAAAACTGTTTTTT CATSRDLGRGNEKLFF
- TRBJ2-1 TRBV10-2 - TGCGCCAGCACCCTACCCGGGACCCTAAACAATGAGCAGTTCTTC CASTLPGTLNNEQFF
- TRBJ1-6 TRBV28 - TGTGCCAGCAGTTTTTTTCGGGCTTCAAGGCATTCACCCCTCCACTTT CASSFFRASRHSPLHF
TRBD1 TRBJ2-5 TRBV18 - TGTGCCAGCTCGCCCGGGACAGGTGGGGAGACCCAGTACTTC CASSPGTGGETQYF
- TRBJ2-2 TRBV12-3/TRBV12-4 - TGTGCCAGCAGTTTATTTGAGCTTCGGACCGGGGAGCTGTTTTTT CASSLFELRTGELFF
TRBD2 TRBJ2-7 TRBV11-2 - TGTGCCAGCAGCTGGGCTAGCGGGAGGGCTCGCGAGCAGTACTTC CASSWASGRAREQYF
TRBD2 TRBJ2-5 TRBV12-3/TRBV12-4 - TGTGCCAGCAGTTTAGAATTCAGTAGCGGGCGGGACCAGTACTTC CASSLEFSSGRDQYF
- TRBJ2-4 TRBV20-1 - TGCAGTGCTAGAAGTGTACCGGGTCAGACACTAGCCAAAAACATTCAGTACTTC CSARSVPGQTLAKNIQYF
TRBD1 TRBJ2-2 TRBV6-5 - TGTGCCAGCAGTAACGACAACAGGGGGCTGGGGGAGCTGTTTTTT CASSNDNRGLGELFF
- TRBJ2-2 TRBV10-3 few TGTGCCATCAGCTCAAGACAGGCAGAGGGGGAGCTGTTTTTT CAISSRQAEGELFF
TRBD1 TRBJ2-3 TRBV20-1 few TGCAGTGCTCCCGGGAAGGGGGCCGGGACAGATACGCAGTATTTT CSAPGKGAGTDTQYF
TRBD2 TRBJ2-2 TRBV6-5 few TGTGCCAGCAGTTACGCCCCTAGCGGGGACGGCGGGGAGCTGTTTTTT CASSYAPSGDGGELFF
- TRBJ1-5 TRBV2 - TGTGCCAGCAGAGGCACGGTGAGCAGGGCGAATCAGCCCCAGCATTTT CASRGTVSRANQPQHF
TRBD2 TRBJ2-5 TRBV27 few TGTGCCAGCAGTGCCAGGAAACCGGGACTAGCGGCCGGAACCCAGTACTTC CASSARKPGLAAGTQYF
TRBD2 TRBJ2-1 TRBV9 - TGTGCCAGCAGCGTTAGCGGGATTAATGAGCAGTTCTTC CASSVSGINEQFF
TRBD1 TRBJ2-7 TRBV7-2 few TGTGCCAGCAGCTTTACGGACAGGGGGCCATACGAGCAGTACTTC CASSFTDRGPYEQYF
- TRBJ2-5 TRBV14 few TGTGCCAGCAGCCAAGATCTATCCGGGACCCAGTACTTC CASSQDLSGTQYF
TRBD1 TRBJ2-1 TRBV6-2/TRBV6-3 many TGTGCCAGCACCAACCTTAGGACAGGGGCGGGGAATGAGCAGTTCTTC CASTNLRTGAGNEQFF
TRBD2 TRBJ2-1 TRBV6-2/TRBV6-3 few TGTGCCAGCAGTTTGCCGGGACTAGCAAGTGAGCAGTTCTTC CASSLPGLASEQFF
- TRBJ1-1 TRBV12-3/TRBV12-4 - TGTGCCACCTCGTTAGACACTGAAGCTTTCTTT CATSLDTEAFF
- TRBJ2-5 TRBV20-1 - TGCAGTGCTAGACCGTCAGAGACCCAGTACTTC CSARPSETQYF
- TRBJ2-1 TRBV7-2 - TGTGCCAGCAGCGGGGACGTGTCCTACAATGAGCAGTTCTTC CASSGDVSYNEQFF
- TRBJ2-5 TRBV12-3/TRBV12-4 - TGTGCCAGCAGTCTGTTGGTCGAAGAGACCCAGTACTTC CASSLLVEETQYF
- TRBJ2-1 TRBV25-1 - TGTGCCAGCAGTGATGTTGGCGTGGAGGACGCGGGACACAATGAGCAGTTCTTC CASSDVGVEDAGHNEQFF
- TRBJ2-7 TRBV27 - TGTGCCAGCAGTTTCCAGCCTGCCTACGAGCAGTACTTC CASSFQPAYEQYF
TRBD2 TRBJ2-3 TRBV20-1 - TGCAGTGCTAGACCCACTAGCGGGAGAAGAGGAGATACGCAGTATTTT CSARPTSGRRGDTQYF
- TRBJ1-2 TRBV5-6 many TGTGCCAGCAGCTTGACGGTTGGGGTCTATGGCTACACCTTC CASSLTVGVYGYTF
- TRBJ1-1 TRBV7-2 - TGTGCCAGCAGCCCGCAACCAGGGATGACTGAAGCTTTCTTT CASSPQPGMTEAFF
- TRBJ2-1 TRBV6-1 many TGTGCCAGCAGAGAAAGGGGGCGCGGGGGTAGATACAATGAGCAGTTCTTC CASRERGRGGRYNEQFF
TRBD1 TRBJ1-2 TRBV19 - TGTGCCAGTAGTACCGGGACAGGATTCGTCTATGGCTACACCTTC CASSTGTGFVYGYTF
- TRBJ2-3 TRBV11-1 few TGTGCCAGCAGCTTAGAAGGGGTTACAAGGACCCTAGCGAATACGCAGTATTTT CASSLEGVTRTLANTQYF
- TRBJ2-5 TRBV11-2 - TGTGCCAGCAGCCCCAGCAGGTCAGACCAAGAGACCCAGTACTTC CASSPSRSDQETQYF
- TRBJ1-1 TRBV4-1 - TGCGCCATCAGCCAAGTTATAGGGAAGAACACTGAAGCTTTCTTT CAISQVIGKNTEAFF
TRBD2 TRBJ2-1 TRBV4-1 - TGCGCCAGCAGCCAAGGGAGAGCGGGAGGGGGTCGCAATGAGCAGTTCTTC CASSQGRAGGGRNEQFF
TRBD2 TRBJ2-1 TRBV7-9 - TGTGCCAGCAGCTCCAGCGGGGCTAGCTACAATGAGCAGTTCTTC CASSSSGASYNEQFF
TRBD2 TRBJ2-3 TRBV10-3 few TGTGCCATCAGTGACGGACTAGCGGGGACCACAGATACGCAGTATTTT CAISDGLAGTTDTQYF
- TRBJ2-2 TRBV29-1 few TGCAGCGTTGGGGACCCCGCCGTCGGGGAGCTGTTTTTT CSVGDPAVGELFF